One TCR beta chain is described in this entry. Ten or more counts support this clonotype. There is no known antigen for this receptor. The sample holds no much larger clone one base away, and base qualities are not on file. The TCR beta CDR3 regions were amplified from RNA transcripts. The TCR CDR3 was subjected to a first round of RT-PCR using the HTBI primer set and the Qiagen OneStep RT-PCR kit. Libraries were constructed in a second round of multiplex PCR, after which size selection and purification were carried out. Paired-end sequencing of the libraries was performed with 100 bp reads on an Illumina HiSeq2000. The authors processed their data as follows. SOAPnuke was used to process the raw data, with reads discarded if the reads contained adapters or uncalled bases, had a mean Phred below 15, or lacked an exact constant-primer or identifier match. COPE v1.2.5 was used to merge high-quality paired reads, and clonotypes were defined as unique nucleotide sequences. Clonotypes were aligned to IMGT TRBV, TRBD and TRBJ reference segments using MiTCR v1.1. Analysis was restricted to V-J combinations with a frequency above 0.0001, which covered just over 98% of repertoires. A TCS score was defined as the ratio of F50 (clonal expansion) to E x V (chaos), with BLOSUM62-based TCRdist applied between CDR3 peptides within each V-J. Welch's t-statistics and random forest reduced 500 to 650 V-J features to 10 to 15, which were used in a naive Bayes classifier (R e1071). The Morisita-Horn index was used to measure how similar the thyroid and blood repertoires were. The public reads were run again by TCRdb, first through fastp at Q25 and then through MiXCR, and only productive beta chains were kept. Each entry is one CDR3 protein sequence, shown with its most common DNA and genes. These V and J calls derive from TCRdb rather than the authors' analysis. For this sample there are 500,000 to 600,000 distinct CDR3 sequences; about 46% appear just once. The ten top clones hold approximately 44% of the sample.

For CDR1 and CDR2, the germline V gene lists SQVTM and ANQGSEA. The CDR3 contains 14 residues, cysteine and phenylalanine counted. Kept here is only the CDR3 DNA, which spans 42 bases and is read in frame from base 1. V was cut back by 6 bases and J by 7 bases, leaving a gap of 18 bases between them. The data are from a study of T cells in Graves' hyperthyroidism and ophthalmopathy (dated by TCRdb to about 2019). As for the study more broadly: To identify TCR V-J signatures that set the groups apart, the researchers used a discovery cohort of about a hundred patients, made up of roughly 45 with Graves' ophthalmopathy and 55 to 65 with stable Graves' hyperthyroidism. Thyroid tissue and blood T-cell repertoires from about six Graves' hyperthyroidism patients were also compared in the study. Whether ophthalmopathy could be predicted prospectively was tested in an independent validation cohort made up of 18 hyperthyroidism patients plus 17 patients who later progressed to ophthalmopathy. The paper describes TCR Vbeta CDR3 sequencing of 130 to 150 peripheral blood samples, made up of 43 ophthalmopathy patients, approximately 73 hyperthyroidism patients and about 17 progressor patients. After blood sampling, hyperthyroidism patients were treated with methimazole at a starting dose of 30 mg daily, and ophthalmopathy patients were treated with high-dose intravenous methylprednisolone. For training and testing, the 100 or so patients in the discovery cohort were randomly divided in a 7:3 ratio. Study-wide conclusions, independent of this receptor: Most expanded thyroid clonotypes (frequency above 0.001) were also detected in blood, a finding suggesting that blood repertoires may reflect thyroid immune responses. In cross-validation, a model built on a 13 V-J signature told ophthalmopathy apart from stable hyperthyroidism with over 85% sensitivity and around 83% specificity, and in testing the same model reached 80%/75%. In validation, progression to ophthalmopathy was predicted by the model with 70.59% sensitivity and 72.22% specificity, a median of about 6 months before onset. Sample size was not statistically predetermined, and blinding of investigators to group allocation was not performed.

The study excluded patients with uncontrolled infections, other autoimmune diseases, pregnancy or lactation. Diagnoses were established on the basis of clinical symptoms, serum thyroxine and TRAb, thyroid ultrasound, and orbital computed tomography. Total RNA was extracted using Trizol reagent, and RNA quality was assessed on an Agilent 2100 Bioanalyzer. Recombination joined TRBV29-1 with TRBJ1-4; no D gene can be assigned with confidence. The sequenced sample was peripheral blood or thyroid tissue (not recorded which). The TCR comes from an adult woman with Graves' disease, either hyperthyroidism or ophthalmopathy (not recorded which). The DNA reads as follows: TGCAGCGTGGTGGATGGAGTTAGCCGTGAAAAACTGTTTTTT. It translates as CSVVDGVSREKLFF.